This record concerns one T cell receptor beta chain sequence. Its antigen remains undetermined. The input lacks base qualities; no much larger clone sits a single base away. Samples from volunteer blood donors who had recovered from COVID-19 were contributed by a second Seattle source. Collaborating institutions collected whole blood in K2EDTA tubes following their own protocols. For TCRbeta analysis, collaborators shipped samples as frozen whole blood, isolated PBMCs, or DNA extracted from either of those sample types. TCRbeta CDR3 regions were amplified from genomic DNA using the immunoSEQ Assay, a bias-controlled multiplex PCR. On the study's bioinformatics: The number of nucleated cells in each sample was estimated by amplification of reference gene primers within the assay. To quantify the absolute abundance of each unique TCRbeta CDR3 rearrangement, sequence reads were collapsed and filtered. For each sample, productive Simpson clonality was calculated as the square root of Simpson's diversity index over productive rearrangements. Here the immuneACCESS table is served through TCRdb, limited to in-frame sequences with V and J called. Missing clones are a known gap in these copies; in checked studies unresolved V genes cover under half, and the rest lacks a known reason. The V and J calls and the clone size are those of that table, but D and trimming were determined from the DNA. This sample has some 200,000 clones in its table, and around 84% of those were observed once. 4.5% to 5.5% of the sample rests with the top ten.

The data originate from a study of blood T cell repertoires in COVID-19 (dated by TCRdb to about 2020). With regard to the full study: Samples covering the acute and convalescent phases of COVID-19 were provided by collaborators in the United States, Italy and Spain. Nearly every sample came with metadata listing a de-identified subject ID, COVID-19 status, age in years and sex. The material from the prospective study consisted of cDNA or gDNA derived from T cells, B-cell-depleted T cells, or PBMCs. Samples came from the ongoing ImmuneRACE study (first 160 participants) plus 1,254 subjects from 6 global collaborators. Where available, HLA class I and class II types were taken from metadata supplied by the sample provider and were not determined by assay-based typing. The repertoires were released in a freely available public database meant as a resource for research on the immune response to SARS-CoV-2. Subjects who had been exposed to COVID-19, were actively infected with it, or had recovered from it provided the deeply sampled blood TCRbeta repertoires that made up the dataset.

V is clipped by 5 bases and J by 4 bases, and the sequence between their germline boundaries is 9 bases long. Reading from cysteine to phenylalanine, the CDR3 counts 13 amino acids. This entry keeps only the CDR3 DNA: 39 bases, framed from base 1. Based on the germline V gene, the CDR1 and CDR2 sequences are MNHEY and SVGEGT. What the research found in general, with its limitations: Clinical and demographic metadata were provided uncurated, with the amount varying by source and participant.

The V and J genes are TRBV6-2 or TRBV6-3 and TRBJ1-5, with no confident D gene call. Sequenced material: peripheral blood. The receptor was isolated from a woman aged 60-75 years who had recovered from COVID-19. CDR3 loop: CASSILANQPQHF. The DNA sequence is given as TGTGCCAGCAGTATTCTGGCTAATCAGCCCCAGCATTTT.